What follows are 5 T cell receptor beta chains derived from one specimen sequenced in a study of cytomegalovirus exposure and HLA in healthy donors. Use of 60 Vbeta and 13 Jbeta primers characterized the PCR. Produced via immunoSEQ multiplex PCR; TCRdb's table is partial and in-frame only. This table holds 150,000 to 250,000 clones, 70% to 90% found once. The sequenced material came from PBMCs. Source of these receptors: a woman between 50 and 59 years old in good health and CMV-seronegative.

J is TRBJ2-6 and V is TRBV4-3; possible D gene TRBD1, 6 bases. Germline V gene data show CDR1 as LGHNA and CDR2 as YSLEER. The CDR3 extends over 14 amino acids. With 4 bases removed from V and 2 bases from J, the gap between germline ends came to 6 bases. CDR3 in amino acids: CASSPGAGANVLTF. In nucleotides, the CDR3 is TGCGCCAGCAGCCCAGGGGCTGGGGCCAACGTCCTGACTTTC.

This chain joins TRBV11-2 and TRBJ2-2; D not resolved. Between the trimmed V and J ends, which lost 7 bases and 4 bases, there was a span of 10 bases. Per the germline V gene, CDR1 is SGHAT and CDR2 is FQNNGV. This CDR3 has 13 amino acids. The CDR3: CASNPLITGELFF. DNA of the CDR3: TGTGCCAGCAACCCCCTAATCACCGGGGAGCTGTTTTTT.

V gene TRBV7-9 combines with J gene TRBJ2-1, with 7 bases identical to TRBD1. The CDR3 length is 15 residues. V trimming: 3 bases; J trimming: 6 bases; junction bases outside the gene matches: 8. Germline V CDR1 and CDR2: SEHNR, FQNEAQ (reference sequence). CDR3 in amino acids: CASSFTDRVANEQFF. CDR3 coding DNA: TGTGCCAGCAGCTTCACCGACAGGGTCGCCAATGAGCAGTTCTTC.

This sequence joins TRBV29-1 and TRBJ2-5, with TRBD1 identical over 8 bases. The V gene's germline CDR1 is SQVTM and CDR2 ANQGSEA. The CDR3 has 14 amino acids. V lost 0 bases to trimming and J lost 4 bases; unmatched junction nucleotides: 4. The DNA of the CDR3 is TGCAGCGTTGAAGAGGCAGGGGGCGCAGAGACCCAGTACTTC. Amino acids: CSVEEAGGAETQYF.

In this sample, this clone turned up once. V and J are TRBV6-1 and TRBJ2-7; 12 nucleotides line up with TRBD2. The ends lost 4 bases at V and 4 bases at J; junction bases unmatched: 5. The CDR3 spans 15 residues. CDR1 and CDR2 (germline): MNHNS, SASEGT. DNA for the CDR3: TGTGCCAGCAGTGCCTGGACTAGCGGGATATACGAGCAGTACTTC. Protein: CASSAWTSGIYEQYF.